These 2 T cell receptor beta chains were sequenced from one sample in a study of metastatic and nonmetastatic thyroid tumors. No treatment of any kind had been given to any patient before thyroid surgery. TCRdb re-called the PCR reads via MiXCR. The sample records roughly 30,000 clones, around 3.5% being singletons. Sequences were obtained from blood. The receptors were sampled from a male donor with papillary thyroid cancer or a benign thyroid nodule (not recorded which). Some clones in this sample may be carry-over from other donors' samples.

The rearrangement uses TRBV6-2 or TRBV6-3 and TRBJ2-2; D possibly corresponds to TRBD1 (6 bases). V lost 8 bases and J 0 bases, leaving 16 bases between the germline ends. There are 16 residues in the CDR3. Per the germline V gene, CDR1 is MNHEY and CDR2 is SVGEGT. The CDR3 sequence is CASSSRGGANTGELFF. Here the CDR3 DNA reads TGTGCCAGCTCCTCGAGAGGGGGAGCGAACACCGGGGAGCTGTTTTTT.

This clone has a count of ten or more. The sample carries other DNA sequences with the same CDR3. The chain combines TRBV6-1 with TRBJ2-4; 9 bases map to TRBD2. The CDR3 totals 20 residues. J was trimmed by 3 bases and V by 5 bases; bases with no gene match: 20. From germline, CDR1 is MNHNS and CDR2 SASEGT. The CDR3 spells CASSSLFSGRSQSDKNIQYF. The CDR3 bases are TGTGCCAGCAGTTCCCTCTTTAGCGGGAGATCTCAATCGGACAAAAACATTCAGTACTTC.